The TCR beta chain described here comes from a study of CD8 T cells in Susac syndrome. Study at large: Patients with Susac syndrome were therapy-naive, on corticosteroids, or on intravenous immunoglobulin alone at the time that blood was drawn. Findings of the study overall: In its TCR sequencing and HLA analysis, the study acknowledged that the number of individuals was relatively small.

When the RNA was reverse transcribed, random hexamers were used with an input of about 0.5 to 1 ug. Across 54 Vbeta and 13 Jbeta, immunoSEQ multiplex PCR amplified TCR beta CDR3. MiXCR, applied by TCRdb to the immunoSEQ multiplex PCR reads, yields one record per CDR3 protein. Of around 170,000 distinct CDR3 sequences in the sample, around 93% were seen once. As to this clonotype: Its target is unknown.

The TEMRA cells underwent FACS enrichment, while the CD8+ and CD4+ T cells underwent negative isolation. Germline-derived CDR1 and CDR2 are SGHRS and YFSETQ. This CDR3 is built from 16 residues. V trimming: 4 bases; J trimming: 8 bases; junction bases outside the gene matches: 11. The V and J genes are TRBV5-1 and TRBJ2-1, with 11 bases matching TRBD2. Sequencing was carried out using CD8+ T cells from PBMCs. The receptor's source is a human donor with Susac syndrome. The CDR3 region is CASSTLAGGRSHEQFF. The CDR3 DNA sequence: TGCGCCAGCAGCACCTTAGCGGGGGGGCGGTCTCATGAGCAGTTCTTC.